This T cell receptor beta chain is drawn from a study of T cells in Graves' hyperthyroidism and ophthalmopathy. Findings and caveats of the study: Most clonotypes expanded in thyroid above 0.001 were likewise present in blood. Ophthalmopathy was told apart from stable hyperthyroidism by a 13 V-J model. The model's output predicted ophthalmopathy at a median of 6.5 months prior to onset.

What was amplified from RNA transcripts were TCR beta CDR3 regions. The TCR CDR3 first-round RT-PCR relied on the HTBI primer set. TCRdb re-called the multiplex PCR reads with MiXCR, one entry per CDR3 protein. The table has about 250,000 distinct CDR3 sequences, approximately 21% seen once. CDR1 and CDR2 (germline): KGHSH, LQKENI. The V end was cut by 0 bases, the J end by 1 base, with 12 bases between. The CDR3 has 16 residues. Uncontrolled infection, other autoimmune disease, pregnancy or lactation excluded patients. This clonotype showed up just a few times. The target antigen is unknown. The receptor comes from a man aged 25-45 years with Graves' ophthalmopathy. The chain is built from TRBV18 and TRBJ1-1; tentative D call: TRBD1 (6 bases). Sequenced material: blood. DNA for the CDR3: TGTGCCAGCTCACCACCGCGGGGGGGGCCGAACACTGAAGCTTTCTTT. Residues: CASSPPRGGPNTEAFF. Looking up the rest from reference TRBV18 and TRBJ1-1 gives the full variable domain: NAGVMQNPRHLVRRRGQEARLRCSPMKGHSHVYWYRQLPEEGLKFMVYLQKENIIDESGMPKERFSAEFPKEGPSILRIQQVVRGDSAAYFCASSPPRGGPNTEAFFGQGTRLTVV.